Below, one TCR beta chain is given with its context. The antigen is undetermined. The sample belongs to a study of CD4 T cells in relation to SARS-CoV-2 and coronaviruses. Study-wide context: PBMCs were cultured with antigen for over nine days before TCR beta sequencing. The negative reference was HIV-1 Nef peptide pool or peptide-free culture.

Assay used: immunoSEQ multiplex PCR; TCRdb lists only in-frame clones, some missing. The repertoire has some 22,000 clones, approximately 70% of them found once; the top ten carry roughly a sixth. CD4+ T cells from unexposed donors were obtained before the COVID-19 pandemic (2011-2018). CD4+ T cells were isolated from the cells after nine to eleven days of culture. Cultures received half-medium IL-2 refreshes on days 3 and 7. Germline CDR1 reads SGHTA; CDR2 reads FQGNSA. CDR3 size: 13 residues. Trimming took off 0 bases at V and 5 bases at J, with 6 bases between the two ends. This rearrangement joins TRBV7-2 to TRBJ2-3; D gene ambiguous. The clonotype originates from a human donor in good health. The sequenced sample was CD4+ T cells from PBMCs, cultured in vitro. The CDR3 DNA is TGTGCCAGCAGCTTAGCGGTAGAAGATACGCAGTATTTT. Its protein product is CASSLAVEDTQYF.